This T cell receptor beta chain was captured in a study of T cells in Graves' hyperthyroidism and ophthalmopathy. Study results and caveats: Ophthalmopathy and stable hyperthyroidism were told apart by a 13 V-J model.

The CDR3 regions of TCR beta were amplified from RNA transcripts. Initially, a first-round RT-PCR of the TCR CDR3 employed the HTBI primer set. TCRdb reanalysed the multiplex PCR reads using MiXCR and keeps one entry per CDR3 protein. The sample holds about 550,000 distinct CDR3 sequences, 20% seen once. This clonotype has ten or more counts. What it binds is not known. The germline V and J ends were trimmed by 6 bases and 2 bases, with 20 bases remaining between them. The CDR3 is 17 amino acids. Germline CDR1 and CDR2: MDHEN and SYDVKM. Material: blood. The sequence came from a man aged 18 to 29 with Graves' hyperthyroidism. The V and J genes are TRBV28 and TRBJ1-5, with D possibly matching TRBD1 (5 bases). CDR3 protein: CASSSPIRGSGNQPQHF. CDR3 nucleotides: TGTGCCAGCAGCTCTCCCATTCGGGGCTCAGGCAATCAGCCCCAGCATTTT.